The rows below give T cell receptor beta chains drawn from one sample of a study of T cell repertoires in cytomegalovirus infection. Which antigens these TCRs recognize remains unknown. TCRdb reprocessed the reads via MiXCR and lists one record per CDR3 protein. The data hold some 200,000 distinct CDR3 sequences, with roughly two fifths observed a single time. The material was CD8+ T cells from cultured PBMCs, obtained from culture after CMV antigen stimulation. These receptors were obtained from a human donor in good health (CMV status not recorded). Some clones in this sample may be carry-over from other donors' samples. The CDR3 runs from the conserved cysteine through the conserved F or W. A D gene is named only where the DNA matches it firmly. Where a row states a size, it is once, few, many or the class of an expanded clone; other rows omit it.

j_call clone_size d_call v_call cdr3_nt cdr3_aa
TRBJ1-5 few NA TRBV7-2 TGTGCCAGCAGTATGGGCAATCAGCCCCAGCATTTT CASSMGNQPQHF
TRBJ2-7 few NA TRBV2 TGTGCCGGACGTGAGAGCAGATACTACGAGCAGTACTTC CAGRESRYYEQYF
TRBJ1-2 few TRBD1 TRBV7-9 TGTGCCATTGGACAGGGGGCTAACTATGGCTACACCTTC CAIGQGANYGYTF
TRBJ1-2 few NA TRBV5-1 TGCGCCAGCAGCGGGGTCGGGGGATGGAGAGGCTACACCTTC CASSGVGGWRGYTF
TRBJ2-7 many TRBD1 TRBV10-2 TGCGCCAGCAGTTTGGGACAGGGGACCGAGCAGTACTTC CASSLGQGTEQYF
TRBJ2-1 NA NA TRBV9 TGTGCCAGCAGCGCCGGGAAGAGCTCCTACAATGAGCAGTTCTTC CASSAGKSSYNEQFF
TRBJ2-7 NA NA TRBV6-2/TRBV6-3 TGTGCCAGCAGTTACGGCCAGGACGGGTCCTACGAGCAGTACTTC CASSYGQDGSYEQYF
TRBJ1-1 NA NA TRBV6-5 TGTGCCAGCAGTTACAGACAGATGAACACTGAAGCTTTCTTT CASSYRQMNTEAFF
TRBJ2-3 NA NA TRBV20-1 TGCAGTGCTAGCTACCGGGACTCAGCAGCCACAGATACGCAGTATTTT CSASYRDSAATDTQYF
TRBJ1-1 NA NA TRBV24-1 TGTGCCACCAGTGATAGGGGGACTGAAGCTTTCTTT CATSDRGTEAFF
TRBJ1-1 NA NA TRBV12-3/TRBV12-4 TGTGCCAGCACAGCACCATGGGGACCGAACACTGAAGCTTTCTTT CASTAPWGPNTEAFF
TRBJ1-1 NA NA TRBV19 TGTGCCAGCAGGACAGACACTGAAGCTTTCTTT CASRTDTEAFF
TRBJ2-7 NA NA TRBV7-3 TGTTCCAGCGTATCCCAGGAAGACTACGAGCAGTACTTC CSSVSQEDYEQYF
TRBJ1-2 few NA TRBV20-1 TGCAGTGCCTCCCAGGAAGTCTATGGCTACACCTTC CSASQEVYGYTF
TRBJ2-7 once NA TRBV7-6 TGTGTCAGCAGCTTAGGAGGGGGAACATCCTACGAGCAGTACTTC CVSSLGGGTSYEQYF
TRBJ2-7 NA NA TRBV25-1 TGTGCCAGCAGTTTGGCTGTCGACGAGCAGTACTTC CASSLAVDEQYF
TRBJ1-6 few NA TRBV28 TGTGCCAGCAGTGTCGGGGAAGGCAATTCACCCCTCCACTTT CASSVGEGNSPLHF
TRBJ1-5 many TRBD1 TRBV7-2 TGTGCCAGCAGTACAGGGGGCCTAAGCAATCAGCCCCAGCATTTT CASSTGGLSNQPQHF
TRBJ1-5 NA TRBD1 TRBV20-1 TGCAGTGCTAGAGAGAGGACAGGGGGTTTTAGCAATCAGCCCCAGCATTTT CSARERTGGFSNQPQHF
TRBJ1-1 few NA TRBV12-5 TGTGCTAGTGGTTGGGGGGGGCGGAACACTGAAGCTTTCTTT CASGWGGRNTEAFF
TRBJ1-6 NA NA TRBV5-4 TGTGCCAGCAGACGGGACCTAGGGAATTCACCCCTCCACTTT CASRRDLGNSPLHF
TRBJ1-5 NA TRBD1 TRBV12-3/TRBV12-4 TGTGCCAGCAGTTTATATTTGACAGGGGATTACCAGCCCCAGCATTTT CASSLYLTGDYQPQHF
TRBJ2-2 NA NA TRBV19 TGTGCCAGTAGTATAGGACCCCGCGGATTGGGTGCCGGGGAGCTGTTTTTT CASSIGPRGLGAGELFF
TRBJ2-4 NA NA TRBV7-8 TGTGCCAGCAGCTTAAGATACAGAGAAGAAAACATTCAGTACTTC CASSLRYREENIQYF
TRBJ1-1 NA TRBD1 TRBV18 TGTGCCAGCTCAACAGGGGGCCCAGATGAAGCTTTCTTT CASSTGGPDEAFF
TRBJ2-3 NA TRBD2 TRBV7-3 TGTGCCAGCAGTAACAGCGGGAGCAGGGCGGATACGCAGTATTTT CASSNSGSRADTQYF
TRBJ1-5 few NA TRBV10-3 TGTGCCACCTGGACAGTTGAAGGCAATCAGCCCCAGCATTTT CATWTVEGNQPQHF
TRBJ2-7 NA NA TRBV2 TGTGCCAGCAGCGACCTCGCTCCAGGGCGCGGAGGGCCTTCCTACGAGCAGTACTTC CASSDLAPGRGGPSYEQYF
TRBJ2-7 NA NA TRBV11-2 TGTGCCAGCAGCTTATGGAGGCTTGGGACGGCCTACGAGCAGTACTTC CASSLWRLGTAYEQYF
TRBJ2-7 NA NA TRBV11-2 TGTGCCAGCAGCTCACCGACAGACCGCAGAGGTTACGAGCAGTACTTC CASSSPTDRRGYEQYF
TRBJ2-1 NA NA TRBV7-6 TGTGCCAGCAGCTTATCCGCAGGGGATGAGCAGTTCTTC CASSLSAGDEQFF
TRBJ2-2 NA TRBD2 TRBV12-5 TGTGCTAGTGGTTCTAGCGGGTTGAACACCGGGGAGCTGTTTTTT CASGSSGLNTGELFF
TRBJ1-1 few NA TRBV5-1 TGCGCCAGCAGCCCGGGGTTTGGGGGGCCTGAAGCTTTCTTT CASSPGFGGPEAFF
TRBJ2-4 NA NA TRBV7-2 TGTGCCAGCAGCCCAACAAAAAACATTCAGTACTTC CASSPTKNIQYF
TRBJ2-1 many TRBD2 TRBV27 TGTGCCAGCTCCCCTCGGGGCGGGAGCTACAATGAGCAGTTCTTC CASSPRGGSYNEQFF
TRBJ2-3 NA TRBD2 TRBV5-4 TGTGCCAGCAGCTTAGCGGGGGGGCACTCAGATACGCAGTATTTT CASSLAGGHSDTQYF
TRBJ1-5 few NA TRBV6-1 TGTGCCAGCACCGGACCCCGGGACGGCAATCAGCCCCAGCATTTT CASTGPRDGNQPQHF
TRBJ2-7 NA TRBD2 TRBV28 TGTGCCAGCAGCCTCCTTGGTAGCGGGAGCCCCCACGAGCAGTACTTC CASSLLGSGSPHEQYF
TRBJ2-3 many TRBD1 TRBV7-2 TGTGCCAGCAGCTTAAACCGGGACAGGGGGGGTGATACGCAGTATTTT CASSLNRDRGGDTQYF
TRBJ1-1 NA TRBD1 TRBV6-5 TGTGCCAGCAGTTACTCGAGCCCCGGGACAGAGAACACTGAAGCTTTCTTT CASSYSSPGTENTEAFF
TRBJ2-7 once TRBD2 TRBV7-4 TGTGCCAGCAGCTCACCGGGACTAGCCCTCGAGCAGTACTTC CASSSPGLALEQYF
TRBJ1-6 NA TRBD1 TRBV12-3/TRBV12-4 TGTGCCAGCAATCAGGACAGGGGGCGGAATTCACCCCTCCACTTT CASNQDRGRNSPLHF
TRBJ2-1 NA NA TRBV28 TGTGCCAGCAGTACGGGACTCCGAGGGAATGAGCAGTTCTTC CASSTGLRGNEQFF
TRBJ2-3 NA TRBD2 TRBV6-1 TGTGCCAGCAGGTCACTAGCGGTTTCCACAGATACGCAGTATTTT CASRSLAVSTDTQYF
TRBJ2-5 NA NA TRBV3-1 TGTGCCATCTCCCCAATTGGAGGTCGACTTCAGCACCAAGAGACCCAGTACTTC CAISPIGGRLQHQETQYF
TRBJ2-7 NA NA TRBV7-3 TGTGCCAGCAGCTTAGTGGGCGGCCCCTACGAGCAGTACTTC CASSLVGGPYEQYF
TRBJ2-7 NA TRBD1 TRBV7-9 TGTGCCAGCAGCTTTCCGGACAGGAATTCCTACGAGCAGTACTTC CASSFPDRNSYEQYF
TRBJ2-3 few NA TRBV7-3 TGTGCCAGCAGCTTAAGTGGGGACACAGATACGCAGTATTTT CASSLSGDTDTQYF
TRBJ2-2 NA NA TRBV11-3 TGTGCCAGCACTATCGACGGGGAGCTGTTTTTT CASTIDGELFF
TRBJ1-6 NA TRBD1 TRBV11-2 TGTGCCAGCAGCTTTGGGACAGTAGTCTATAATTCACCCCTCCACTTT CASSFGTVVYNSPLHF
TRBJ2-1 few TRBD2 TRBV7-2 TGTGCCAGCAGCCTAAGGGGGCCACTAGCGGGGGGGCCCTATGAGCAGTTCTTC CASSLRGPLAGGPYEQFF
TRBJ2-3 NA TRBD2 TRBV27 TGTGCCAGCTCGAAGCGGGGGGGCCGGAGAGATACGCAGTATTTT CASSKRGGRRDTQYF
TRBJ1-3 NA TRBD1 TRBV7-9 TGTGCCAGCAGCTCATCGGGACAGCTTATTTTCCTCTCTGGAAACACCATATATTTT CASSSSGQLIFLSGNTIYF
TRBJ2-2 NA NA TRBV29-1 TGCAGCGTTGAACCATTCGGCCGGGACCCAAAGACCGGGGAGATGTTTTTT CSVEPFGRDPKTGEMFF
TRBJ2-1 NA NA TRBV20-1 TGCAGTGCTGGCGCCTTTCGGAACAATGAGCAGTTCTTC CSAGAFRNNEQFF
TRBJ1-5 few TRBD1 TRBV7-8 TGTGCCAGCAGCTTAGCCACAGGGGAAAATCAGCCCCAGCATTTT CASSLATGENQPQHF
TRBJ2-2 few NA TRBV15 TGTGCCACCAGCAGTCACCCTTTCCGGGACCCCCGGAACACCGGGGAGCTGTTTTTT CATSSHPFRDPRNTGELFF